This T cell receptor (beta chain) was observed in a study of OX40 agonist ivuxolimab in advanced cancers. Across the whole study: Ivuxolimab, which is an agonistic anti-OX40 (CD134) antibody, was administered to the patients.

Clones were read by immunoSEQ multiplex PCR, and TCRdb kept only the in-frame ones, dropping some. The sample carries roughly 80,000 clones, 90% recorded once. Germline lookup yields CDR1 MNHEY and CDR2 SVGAGI. This CDR3 is built from 16 residues. V trimming: 4 bases; J trimming: 5 bases; junction bases outside the gene matches: 11. V and J are TRBV6-5 and TRBJ1-5; 7 bases match TRBD1. The material sequenced was CD4+ or CD8+ T cells sorted from blood, taken in a trial of the OX40 agonist ivuxolimab. This receptor was obtained from an adult with an advanced solid tumor such as melanoma, head and neck, liver or kidney cancer. This CDR3 reads CASSFGQAGGDQPQHF. The CDR3 DNA reads TGTGCCAGCAGTTTTGGACAGGCTGGGGGGGATCAGCCCCAGCATTTT.